These 30 T cell receptor beta chains originate from one sample sequenced in a study of response to subunit inactivated influenza vaccine. Using its own MiXCR run on the RT-PCR reads, TCRdb lists one record per CDR3 protein. Among about 780,000 distinct CDR3 sequences listed, approximately 17% were seen once. Sequenced here: PBMCs from blood, sampled roughly 5 days after vaccination. These TCRs come from a man aged 50-59 years who received an inactivated influenza vaccine.

This clonotype was found a few times. CDR3 loop: CASNSGDANQPQHF. The CDR3 DNA reads TGTGCCAGCAACTCCGGGGACGCCAATCAGCCCCAGCATTTT. V is TRBV9 and J is TRBJ1-5; D is perhaps TRBD1 (5 bases). CDR1 and CDR2 (germline): SGDLS, YYNGEE. V was clipped by 6 bases and J by 3 bases, with 13 bases between them. This CDR3 is 14 amino acids long.

The rearrangement uses TRBV3-1 and TRBJ1-5; D unclear. V lost 3 bases and J lost 0, with 6 bases in between. Per germline, CDR1 LGHDT and CDR2 YNNKEL (reference sequence). The CDR3 contains 14 residues. The CDR3 nucleotides read TGTGCCAGCAGCCAGAGTTATAGCAATCAGCCCCAGCATTTT. This encodes CASSQSYSNQPQHF.

The V call is TRBV12-3 or TRBV12-4, the J call TRBJ2-7; 8 bases are a match to TRBD1. CDR3 length: 12 residues. After removal of 5 bases from V and 6 bases from J, the junction contained 3 bases not matched to a gene. CDR3: CASSRTGGEQYF. The CDR3 DNA follows: TGTGCCAGCAGTAGAACAGGGGGCGAGCAGTACTTC.

This clonotype was detected ten times or more. CDR3 nucleotides: TGTGCCAGCAGCCTCGTCGGATCAAATGAGCAGTTCTTC. Translated: CASSLVGSNEQFF. The V gene is TRBV6-1, the J gene TRBJ2-1; D gene uncertain. Trimming removed 6 bases from V and 7 bases from J, with 13 bases in between. Germline V gene sequence: CDR1 MNHNS, CDR2 SASEGT. CDR3 size: 13 residues.

This clonotype was detected only a few times. The chain uses TRBV20-1 and TRBJ2-5; 12 bases line up with TRBD2. The germline V gene encodes CDR1 DFQATT and CDR2 SNEGSKA (reference sequence). V trimming: 2 bases; J trimming: 4 bases; junction bases outside the gene matches: 8. The CDR3 consists of 16 residues. The CDR3 DNA follows: TGCAGTGCTAGACGGCTAGCGGGAGGGCCAGGAGAGACCCAGTACTTC. It encodes CSARRLAGGPGETQYF.

V is TRBV10-3 and J is TRBJ2-3, with 11 bases fitting TRBD2. Unmatched junction bases numbered 5, after V lost 0 bases and J lost 6 bases. The CDR3 is 16 residues long. The germline V gene encodes CDR1 ENHRY and CDR2 SYGVKD. CDR3 nucleotide sequence: TGTGCCATCAGTGAGTCGCTAGCGGGAGGCATTGATACGCAGTATTTT. Its protein is CAISESLAGGIDTQYF.

This clonotype was detected many times. This rearrangement joins TRBV10-3 to TRBJ2-1, with D perhaps TRBD2 (6 bases). The CDR3 runs to 14 residues. CDR1 is ENHRY, CDR2 SYGVKD, per germline. Trimming removed 0 bases from V and 7 bases from J, with 10 bases in between. The chain's CDR3 is CAISESRGGNEQFF. The CDR3 DNA reads TGTGCCATCAGTGAGTCGCGGGGCGGAAATGAGCAGTTCTTC.

This chain connects TRBV20-1 to TRBJ1-5; TRBD1 is a possible D gene (5 bases). With 3 bases removed from V and 9 bases from J, the gap between germline ends came to 21 bases. The CDR3 sequence is 15 residues long. The germline V gene has CDR1 DFQATT and CDR2 SNEGSKA (reference sequence). This CDR3 reads CSASQGQPLQGPQHF. In DNA form, the CDR3 reads TGCAGTGCTAGTCAGGGTCAGCCCCTTCAGGGGCCCCAGCATTTT.

The table lists this clonotype with many counts. The J gene is TRBJ2-5, the V gene TRBV6-1; 7 bases align to TRBD1. This CDR3 region has 14 residues. Losses at the gene ends were 6 bases for V and 5 bases for J; bases not matched to a gene: 9. Germline lookup yields CDR1 MNHNS and CDR2 SASEGT. CDR3 nucleotides: TGTGCCAGCAGACGGGGACAGACCCTGGAGACCCAGTACTTC. The encoded protein is CASRRGQTLETQYF.

J is TRBJ2-2 and V is TRBV18; the match to TRBD1 covers 9 bases. The CDR3 is made up of 16 amino acids. The germline V gene has CDR1 KGHSH and CDR2 LQKENI. V shed 1 base, J shed 4 bases, and the junction held 4 bases outside the gene matches. CDR3 DNA sequence: TGTGCCAGCTCACCACGGACAGGGGAAAGCACCGGGGAGCTGTTTTTT. Translating it yields CASSPRTGESTGELFF.

This clonotype was picked up many times. The gene calls are TRBV7-2 and TRBJ2-1; 9 bases align to TRBD1. The CDR3 spans 14 residues. Germline CDR1 SGHTA, CDR2 FQGNSA. Unmatched junction bases numbered 4, after V lost 5 bases and J lost 5 bases. This chain's CDR3 is CASSLDRGHNEQFF. In DNA, the CDR3 is TGTGCCAGCAGCCTGGACAGGGGACACAATGAGCAGTTCTTC.

The CDR3 reads CASSYTSGLNNEQFF. The CDR3 DNA follows: TGTGCCAGCAGTTACACTAGCGGACTAAACAATGAGCAGTTCTTC. The chain joins TRBV28 to TRBJ2-1; 8 bases map to TRBD2. V dropped 4 bases and J dropped 5; count of bases not matched to a gene: 7. The CDR3 has 15 residues. Looked up from germline, CDR1 is MDHEN and CDR2 is SYDVKM.

This clonotype appeared many times. The chain uses TRBV5-1 and TRBJ2-7; maybe TRBD1 (5 bases). The V and J ends lost 4 bases and 3 bases respectively, with 11 bases between them. The CDR3 contains 13 residues. Per the germline V gene, CDR1 is SGHRS and CDR2 is YFSETQ. CDR3: CASSQGKFYEQYF. The CDR3 DNA reads TGCGCCAGCAGCCAGGGTAAATTCTACGAGCAGTACTTC. Using reference TRBV5-1 and TRBJ2-7 for the parts outside the CDR3, the full variable domain is KAGVTQTPRYLIKTRGQQVTLSCSPISGHRSVSWYQQTPGQGLQFLFEYFSETQRNKGNFPGRFSGRQFSNSRSEMNVSTLELGDSALYLCASSQGKFYEQYFGPGTRLTVT.

The chain couples TRBV7-9 to TRBJ1-2; 9 bases agree with TRBD1. Germline trimming cut 5 bases from V and 2 bases from J; bases unmatched to any gene: 3. CDR3 size: 14 residues. The germline CDR1 and CDR2 sequences are SEHNR and FQNEAQ (reference sequence). Written as DNA, the CDR3 is TGTGCCAGCAGCACAGGGACAGGGAACTATGGCTACACCTTC. It encodes CASSTGTGNYGYTF.

This clonotype was counted at least ten times. The J gene is TRBJ2-2, the V gene TRBV6-1, with D perhaps TRBD1 (5 bases). This CDR3 comprises 15 residues. The V end lost 7 bases, the J end lost 5 bases, and 17 bases lay between the germline ends. The germline V gene has CDR1 MNHNS and CDR2 SASEGT. CDR3 sequence (DNA): TGTGCCAGCAAGCGTGGGGCCAGTCGAACCGGGGAGCTGTTTTTT. It yields the protein CASKRGASRTGELFF.

This clonotype was seen many times. CDR3 in DNA: TGTGCCAGCAGTTTATCGGGACCGAATAATTCACCCCTCCACTTT. As protein: CASSLSGPNNSPLHF. The V gene is TRBV12-3 or TRBV12-4, the J gene TRBJ1-6, with D perhaps TRBD1 (5 bases). This CDR3 contains 15 residues. The germline V and J ends were trimmed by 2 bases and 5 bases, with 10 bases remaining between them.

This chain joins TRBV7-2 and TRBJ2-3; 10 bases are shared with TRBD2. This CDR3 contains 15 residues. Germline assignment: CDR1 SGHTA and CDR2 FQGNSA. J gave up 7 bases and V 3 bases, and 7 bases lay outside the gene matches. The CDR3 spells CASSLPSGSPNTQYF. The CDR3 nucleotides read TGTGCCAGCAGCTTGCCTAGCGGGAGCCCAAATACGCAGTATTTT.

This clonotype was seen only a few times. J is TRBJ2-5 and V is TRBV5-1, with a tentative D call TRBD1 (5 bases). The germline V gene has CDR1 SGHRS and CDR2 YFSETQ. The V end was cut by 0 bases, the J end by 8 bases, with 14 bases between. This CDR3 contains 14 residues. The CDR3 protein is CASSLDYRSKTQYF. DNA for the CDR3: TGCGCCAGCAGCTTGGATTACAGGTCCAAAACCCAGTACTTC.

V and J are TRBV12-3 or TRBV12-4 and TRBJ2-3; 8 nucleotides match TRBD1. V trimming: 2 bases; J trimming: 2 bases; junction bases outside the gene matches: 6. CDR3 size: 16 residues. CDR3 loop: CASSLYAGGVTDTQYF. For the CDR3, the DNA is TGTGCCAGCAGTTTATACGCAGGGGGCGTCACAGATACGCAGTATTTT.

This clonotype has just a few counts. The V and J genes are TRBV29-1 and TRBJ1-2, with TRBD1 identical over 9 bases. This CDR3 is built from 12 residues. The trim removed 4 bases at V and 7 bases at J, leaving 4 bases unmatched. The germline V gene encodes CDR1 SQVTM and CDR2 ANQGSEA. Written as DNA, the CDR3 is TGCAGCGTTGGACAGGGGGGATCTGGCTACACCTTC. Its protein is CSVGQGGSGYTF.

This clonotype was seen more than once but under ten times. The chain recombines TRBV6-5 with TRBJ2-7, with a tentative D call TRBD1 (5 bases). The CDR3 has 14 residues. The germline V gene encodes CDR1 MNHEY and CDR2 SVGAGI. Trimming cost V 0 bases and J 3 bases, with 9 bases left between them. CDR3 in DNA: TGTGCCAGCAGTTACTCGAGTAGGGGCTACGAGCAGTACTTC. Translating it yields CASSYSSRGYEQYF.

This clonotype was counted ten times or more. V usage is TRBV29-1 and J usage is TRBJ2-5, with D possibly matching TRBD2 (6 bases). With 5 bases removed from V and 5 bases from J, the gap between germline ends came to 15 bases. CDR1 is SQVTM and CDR2 is ANQGSEA in the germline V gene. The CDR3 is 13 residues long. The CDR3 spells CSVRGQGGETQYF. In DNA, the CDR3 is TGCAGCGTTCGTGGGCAGGGAGGCGAGACCCAGTACTTC.

At least ten counts were recorded for this clonotype. This chain links TRBV28 with TRBJ2-7, with TRBD2 matching over 10 bases. CDR3 length: 15 residues. V lost 4 bases and J lost 3; bases outside the gene matches: 6. Germline CDR1 and CDR2: MDHEN and SYDVKM. The CDR3 here is CASSSLAGGIYEQYF. CDR3 bases: TGTGCCAGCAGTTCGTTAGCGGGAGGCATCTACGAGCAGTACTTC.

The chain links TRBV28 to TRBJ1-2, with D perhaps matching TRBD1 (5 bases). The germline V and J ends were trimmed by 10 bases and 4 bases, with 16 bases remaining between them. This CDR3 has 13 residues. Looked up from germline, CDR1 is MDHEN and CDR2 is SYDVKM. The CDR3 bases are TGTGCCACCTATTCTGGGGGGAGCTATGGCTACACCTTC. It codes for CATYSGGSYGYTF.

There are a few counts of this clonotype. This chain connects TRBV7-3 to TRBJ2-4, with D tentatively TRBD1 or TRBD2 (5 bases each). Trimming took off 5 bases at V and 6 bases at J, with 11 bases between the two ends. Germline V lookup: CDR1 SGHTA, CDR2 FQGTGA. The CDR3 extends over 13 amino acids. CDR3 in amino acids: CASSEGTGNIQYF. The CDR3 DNA sequence: TGTGCCAGCAGCGAAGGGACGGGAAACATTCAGTACTTC.

This chain links TRBV5-1 with TRBJ2-5, with 7 bases lining up with TRBD2. The junction had 10 bases not matched to a gene; V was cut back by 6 bases and J by 5 bases. This CDR3 has 14 residues. The germline V gene encodes CDR1 SGHRS and CDR2 YFSETQ. The CDR3 spells CASNSGTTRETQYF. The CDR3 DNA reads TGCGCCAGCAACAGCGGGACTACTCGGGAGACCCAGTACTTC.

The gene calls are TRBV11-2 and TRBJ2-3; no definite D call. Germline V gives CDR1 SGHAT, CDR2 FQNNGV. Trimming removed 5 bases from V and 2 bases from J, with 17 bases in between. The CDR3 contains 16 residues. The CDR3, as DNA: TGTGCCAGCAGCCCTCTAAGCGACGCGTACACAGATACGCAGTATTTT. This gives the protein CASSPLSDAYTDTQYF. Full variable domain (rest looked up from reference TRBV11-2 and TRBJ2-3): EAGVAQSPRYKIIEKRQSVAFWCNPISGHATLYWYQQILGQGPKLLIQFQNNGVVDDSQLPKDRFSAERLKGVDSTLKIQPAKLEDSAVYLCASSPLSDAYTDTQYFGPGTRLTVL.

This clonotype was counted many times. The rearrangement uses TRBV12-3 or TRBV12-4 and TRBJ1-6; weak D call: TRBD1 (6 bases). CDR3 size: 14 residues. V shed 1 base and J shed 10 bases, with 11 bases lying between them. CDR3 coding DNA: TGTGCCAGCAGTTTAGTGGGGGCTGGCTCACCCCTCCACTTT. Translation: CASSLVGAGSPLHF.

The chain is built from TRBV6-1 and TRBJ2-1; TRBD2 matches at 9 bases. After removal of 6 bases from V and 6 bases from J, the junction contained 9 bases not matched to a gene. The germline V gene has CDR1 MNHNS and CDR2 SASEGT. CDR3 length: 15 residues. The CDR3 is CASSAGTSRANEQFF. DNA of the CDR3: TGTGCCAGCAGCGCTGGGACTAGCAGGGCCAATGAGCAGTTCTTC.

V usage is TRBV20-1 and J usage is TRBJ2-3, with D maybe TRBD1 (5 bases). Trimming stripped 4 bases from V and 5 bases from J, with 10 bases between. Per germline, CDR1 DFQATT and CDR2 SNEGSKA (reference sequence). CDR3 length equals 12 residues. Here the CDR3 reads CSATVGRDTQYF. The CDR3 DNA follows: TGCAGTGCTACCGTGGGGCGAGATACGCAGTATTTT.